These 13 T cell receptor beta chains came from one sample sequenced in a study of blood T cell repertoires in COVID-19. The protocol was immunoSEQ multiplex PCR, while the TCRdb copy is restricted to in-frame clones and leaves out a portion. This sample carries about 150,000 clones, approximately 89% of them seen once, and the ten largest clones take about 1.5%. Material: peripheral blood. The receptors here all came from a human donor in a cohort sampled during active COVID-19.

This chain links TRBV4-1 with TRBJ1-1; D may be TRBD1 (5 bases). The CDR3 totals 14 residues. Germline V gene lookup returns CDR1 MGHRA and CDR2 YSYEKL. Trimming removed 4 bases at V and 4 bases at J, with 13 bases between. CDR3 sequence: CASSRRGDGTEAFF. DNA for the CDR3: TGCGCCAGCAGCCGTCGGGGGGACGGCACTGAAGCTTTCTTT.

The rearrangement uses TRBV5-1 and TRBJ2-2; perhaps TRBD1 as D (6 bases). The ends were cut back, 0 bases at V and 4 bases at J, with 10 bases in the middle. The germline gives CDR1 SGHRS, CDR2 YFSETQ. There are 15 residues in the CDR3. As DNA, the CDR3 is TGCGCCAGCAGCTTGGGGACAGCGTTCACCGGGGAGCTGTTTTTT. It is translated as CASSLGTAFTGELFF. Full variable domain (missing parts from reference TRBV5-1 and TRBJ2-2): KAGVTQTPRYLIKTRGQQVTLSCSPISGHRSVSWYQQTPGQGLQFLFEYFSETQRNKGNFPGRFSGRQFSNSRSEMNVSTLELGDSALYLCASSLGTAFTGELFFGEGSRLTVL.

The chain has TRBV5-6 and TRBJ2-1; perhaps TRBD2 as D (5 bases). Germline values: CDR1 SGHDT, CDR2 YYEEEE. The CDR3 extends over 16 amino acids. The V and J ends lost 4 bases and 0 bases respectively, with 14 bases between them. The CDR3 here is CASSPTGVSSYNEQFF. The CDR3 coding sequence is TGTGCCAGCAGCCCTACCGGGGTGAGCTCCTACAATGAGCAGTTCTTC.

This chain links TRBV24-1 with TRBJ2-5; D gene unclear. Germline V lookup: CDR1 KGHDR, CDR2 SFDVKD. V was pared by 6 bases and J by 5 bases, with 12 bases between. CDR3 size: 13 residues. Written as DNA, the CDR3 is TGTGCCACCAGTAGCGAAGTGACGGAGACCCAGTACTTC. Encoded protein: CATSSEVTETQYF.

This clone was seen only once. The chain links TRBV18 to TRBJ2-3, with 7 bases that match TRBD2. The CDR3 spans 15 residues. Germline loops: CDR1 KGHSH, CDR2 LQKENI. V was clipped by 4 bases and J by 2 bases; unmatched bases: 6. CDR3 DNA: TGTGCCAGCTCACTTTACGGGACTACCACAGATACGCAGTATTTT. This codes for CASSLYGTTTDTQYF.

CDR3 amino acids: CASSAGTWRTGELFF. CDR3 DNA sequence: TGTGCCAGCAGCGCCGGGACATGGAGAACCGGGGAGCTGTTTTTT. The chain joins TRBV11-3 to TRBJ2-2; TRBD1 is a possible D gene (6 bases). Germline V gene sequence: CDR1 SGHNT, CDR2 YENEEA. The CDR3 covers 15 residues. Trimming pared 5 bases from V and 5 bases from J, leaving 15 bases between.

There are a few counts of this clone. This chain joins TRBV7-2 and TRBJ1-5; 10 nucleotides align to TRBD1. V gave up 3 bases and J gave up 7 bases; unmatched junction bases: 3. Per the germline V gene, CDR1 is SGHTA and CDR2 is FQGNSA. This CDR3 is 14 amino acids long. CDR3 DNA: TGTGCCAGCAGCTTGACAGGGGGCCGGCAGCCCCAGCATTTT. It yields the protein CASSLTGGRQPQHF.

The table lists this clone with a count of one. The chain joins TRBV3-1 (or the pseudogene TRBV3-2) to TRBJ2-5; D is perhaps TRBD1 (6 bases). The length of the CDR3 is 14 residues. The germline V gene encodes CDR1 LGHDT and CDR2 YNNKEL (reference sequence). The V and J ends lost 2 bases and 1 base respectively, with 8 bases between them. The DNA for the CDR3 is TGTGCCAGCAGCCAAAGGGGGTCCCAAGAGACCCAGTACTTC. Encoded protein: CASSQRGSQETQYF.

The V gene is TRBV7-9, the J gene TRBJ1-2; tentatively, D is TRBD1 (6 bases). V was trimmed by 5 bases and J by 7 bases, leaving 11 bases between them. The CDR3 runs 12 residues. Germline assignment: CDR1 SEHNR and CDR2 FQNEAQ (reference sequence). As DNA, the CDR3 is TGTGCCAGCAGCCCTCAAGGGGGTGGCTACACCTTC. It is translated as CASSPQGGGYTF.

The chain has TRBV7-3 and TRBJ2-2; possible D gene TRBD1, 6 bases. The CDR3 is 14 residues long. Trimming stripped 2 bases from V and 3 bases from J, with 7 bases between. CDR1 is SGHTA and CDR2 is FQGTGA in the germline V gene. The DNA of the CDR3 is TGTGCCAGCAGCTTATACAGGGACACCGGGGAGCTGTTTTTT. Residues: CASSLYRDTGELFF.

The V gene is TRBV5-1, the J gene TRBJ2-7, with 8 bases identical to TRBD1. Germline V gene sequence: CDR1 SGHRS, CDR2 YFSETQ. CDR3 length: 14 residues. J was trimmed by 3 bases and V by 7 bases; bases with no gene match: 9. In nucleotides, the CDR3 is TGCGCCAGCCGACTCCAGGGGGCAAACTACGAGCAGTACTTC. Its translation: CASRLQGANYEQYF.

The chain is built from TRBV7-9 and TRBJ2-5; D may be TRBD1 (6 bases). This CDR3 spans 16 amino acids. Trimming pared 5 bases from V and 1 base from J, leaving 17 bases between. Germline assignment: CDR1 SEHNR and CDR2 FQNEAQ (reference sequence). In DNA, the CDR3 is TGTGCCAGCAGCCCACTCGGTGGACAGTTCCAAGAGACCCAGTACTTC. Residues: CASSPLGGQFQETQYF.

The rearrangement uses TRBV6-1 and TRBJ1-2; D is unresolved. CDR3 length: 15 amino acids. The germline gives CDR1 MNHNS, CDR2 SASEGT. V was cut by 0 bases and J by 8 bases, with 16 bases left in between. The CDR3 region is CASSEAIQLVWGYTF. CDR3 nucleotide sequence: TGTGCCAGCAGTGAAGCAATTCAGTTGGTTTGGGGCTACACCTTC.